The 11 T cell receptor beta chains below come from one sample, sequenced in a study of cytomegalovirus exposure and HLA in healthy donors. A multiplex PCR was run with 60 Vbeta primers and 13 Jbeta primers. Clones were read by immunoSEQ multiplex PCR, and TCRdb kept only the in-frame ones, dropping some. The sample yields 100,000 or so clones, roughly 69% seen once. The sample consisted of PBMCs. The receptors stem from a woman between 25 and 40 years old in good health and CMV-seronegative.

The rearrangement links TRBV10-3 to TRBJ2-3; 8 bases fit TRBD2. CDR1 is ENHRY and CDR2 is SYGVKD in the germline V gene. V was clipped by 3 bases and J by 5 bases; unmatched bases: 13. The CDR3 spans 17 residues. As DNA, the CDR3 is TGTGCCATCAGTGACCTCAGACTGAACCGGGAGGGAGATACGCAGTATTTT. Its translation: CAISDLRLNREGDTQYF.

The rearrangement joins TRBV7-9 to TRBJ2-3, with unresolved D. The CDR3 length is 11 residues. Germline-derived CDR1 and CDR2 are SEHNR and FQNEAQ (reference sequence). V was pared by 2 bases and J by 6 bases, with 3 bases between. CDR3 DNA: TGTGCCAGCAGCTTATCGGATACGCAGTATTTT. Protein product: CASSLSDTQYF.

This clone was picked up one time. V usage is TRBV6-4 and J usage is TRBJ2-7; D is perhaps TRBD1 (6 bases). CDR3 length: 15 residues. Germline CDR1 and CDR2: MRHNA and SNTAGT. The germline V and J ends were trimmed by 6 bases and 2 bases, with 17 bases remaining between them. The CDR3 bases are TGTGCCAGCAGGGTTTGGGACAATGGTGCCTACGAGCAGTACTTC. Its translation is CASRVWDNGAYEQYF.

The chain has TRBV27 and TRBJ2-4, with D possibly matching TRBD1 (6 bases). This CDR3 has 15 residues. V was cut by 4 bases and J by 7 bases, with 17 bases left in between. In germline, CDR1 is MNHEY, CDR2 SMNVEV (reference sequence). CDR3 amino acids: CASSSRGGQKNIQYF. CDR3 DNA sequence: TGTGCCAGCAGTTCGAGAGGGGGACAAAAGAACATTCAGTACTTC.

This chain uses TRBV10-3 with TRBJ2-5, with 10 bases aligning to TRBD2. Germline trimming cut 8 bases from V and 1 base from J; bases unmatched to any gene: 7. This CDR3 is 15 amino acids long. Germline CDR1 reads ENHRY; CDR2 reads SYGVKD. The CDR3 protein is CAIGKLAGFQETQYF. The CDR3 DNA reads TGTGCCATCGGAAAACTAGCGGGATTCCAAGAGACCCAGTACTTC.

This clone was counted between two and nine times. V is TRBV7-6 and J is TRBJ1-1; possibly TRBD1 for D (5 bases). Germline V CDR1 and CDR2: SGHVS, FNYEAQ. The CDR3 is made up of 13 amino acids. Trimming left V 3 bases short and J 0 bases short, with 5 bases between. The CDR3 is CASSLDMNTEAFF. As DNA, the CDR3 is TGTGCCAGCAGCTTGGACATGAACACTGAAGCTTTCTTT.

The chain carries TRBV18 and TRBJ2-1, with 11 bases aligning to TRBD2. This CDR3 has 14 residues. From germline, CDR1 is KGHSH and CDR2 LQKENI. Trimming cost V 6 bases and J 4 bases; bases outside gene matches: 2. DNA for the CDR3: TGTGCCAGCTCGCTAGCGGGAGGTTACAATGAGCAGTTCTTC. It codes for CASSLAGGYNEQFF.

The V and J genes are TRBV28 and TRBJ1-1, with D possibly matching TRBD1 (5 bases). Germline V CDR1 and CDR2: MDHEN, SYDVKM. Trimming pared 2 bases from V and 8 bases from J, leaving 15 bases between. This CDR3 is 14 amino acids long. Here the CDR3 reads CASSLGGWGSEAFF. DNA of the CDR3: TGTGCCAGCAGTTTAGGGGGGTGGGGGAGCGAAGCTTTCTTT.

The CDR3 here is CASSYSEGAYGYTF. The CDR3 bases are TGTGCCAGCAGTTACTCGGAGGGGGCCTATGGCTACACCTTC. The chain recombines TRBV6-5 with TRBJ1-2; TRBD1 matches 7 bases. The CDR3 is 14 amino acids. The trim removed 0 bases at V and 4 bases at J, leaving 2 bases unmatched. Germline V CDR1 and CDR2: MNHEY, SVGAGI.

This clone was seen only a few times. The chain uses TRBV6-1 and TRBJ1-5; D is ambiguous. The germline V gene encodes CDR1 MNHNS and CDR2 SASEGT. Trimming stripped 3 bases from V and 4 bases from J, with 7 bases between. CDR3 length: 13 residues. This CDR3 is CASSDSVNQPQHF. The CDR3 nucleotides read TGTGCCAGCAGTGACTCCGTTAATCAGCCCCAGCATTTT.

This clone was seen a few times. The V and J genes are TRBV10-1 and TRBJ1-1; D remains unclear. The length of the CDR3 is 15 residues. V was cut by 2 bases and J by 2 bases, with 12 bases left in between. Germline CDR1 reads WNHNN; CDR2 reads SYGVQD (reference sequence). The CDR3 protein is CASSEQRGQNTEAFF. CDR3 DNA: TGCGCCAGCAGTGAGCAGCGAGGCCAAAACACTGAAGCTTTCTTT.